The TCR beta chain under discussion was sequenced for a study of blood T cell repertoires in COVID-19. Study information: There were acute and convalescent COVID-19 samples, and they came from the United States, Italy and Spain. Sources were T cells, B-cell-depleted T cells, or PBMCs; the material itself was cDNA or gDNA.

Under the authors' procedure: Estimation of nucleated cell counts was performed using reference gene primer amplification. Generated by immunoSEQ multiplex PCR, the TCRdb table keeps only in-frame clones and is missing some. Clone size and the V and J calls come from that table; the DNA yielded D and trimming. The sample includes about 210,000 clones, about 92% of them seen just once. The CDR3 covers 16 residues. With 8 bases clipped from V and 5 bases from J, the junction kept 14 bases outside the gene matches. In germline, CDR1 is SNHLY, CDR2 FYNNEI. The specimen was peripheral blood. V is TRBV2 and J is TRBJ2-3; 9 nucleotides match TRBD2. The receptor was isolated from a man aged 25-45 years with acute or convalescent COVID-19. This CDR3 reads CASPNAKRGARDTQYF. In DNA form, the CDR3 reads TGTGCCAGCCCCAACGCTAAGCGGGGGGCAAGAGATACGCAGTATTTT.